The present TCR beta chain was sequenced within a study of T-cell memory formation after mild COVID-19. Study in general: TCR clusters were mostly confined to one donor each.

In regard to this clonotype: Its cognate antigen is unknown.

5'RACE, which relied on constant-segment primers, yielded TCR alpha and TCR beta cDNA libraries carrying sample barcodes and UMIs. TCRdb ran MiXCR on the 5' RACE reads and lists one entry per CDR3 protein. The data contain about half a million distinct CDR3 sequences, 15% to 20% of them singletons. The ends were cut back, 6 bases at V and 0 bases at J, with 15 bases in the middle. Germline-derived CDR1 and CDR2 are ENHRY and SYGVKD. The CDR3 runs 15 residues. General study findings and limits: While clones contracting from day 15 to 85 were balanced between CD4 and CD8, later expanders leaned CD4+. Memory sampled before infection contained some responding clones, suggesting cross-reactive memory joined.

The receptor was isolated from an adult woman who had mild COVID-19 (a few samples of this study predate the infection). Cell type and time point are not known. The chain joins TRBV10-3 to TRBJ2-7; no clear D. Sequenced material: PBMCs or a T cell subset sorted from them (not recorded which). CDR3 residues: CAISHKDLSSYEQYF. The CDR3 coding sequence is TGTGCCATCAGCCATAAGGACCTAAGCTCCTACGAGCAGTACTTC.